The 10 T cell receptor beta chains given below trace back to one sample, sequenced in a study of blood T cells in healthy people across ages. A second PCR, run for about 6 to 11 cycles, used a sample-barcoded 5' primer plus a J-beta primer mix. A single record per CDR3 protein comes from TCRdb applying MiXCR to the 5' RACE reads. The sample holds around 800,000 distinct CDR3 sequences, roughly 26% seen once. These data also featured in a second study, about T cells of mothers and their children.

Material: blood. The receptors stem from a boy younger than 18 in good health.

Points on this clonotype: Here the CDR3 omits its conserved ending phenylalanine or tryptophan, so a read error is the likely source. The chain uses TRBV7-3 and TRBJ2-7; TRBD1 matches 9 bases. In germline, CDR1 is SGHTA, CDR2 FQGTGA. The CDR3 sequence is 16 residues long. The V and J ends lost 0 bases and 1 base, in that order; junction bases with no gene match: 4. Here the CDR3 reads CASSLTAGTGSYEQYC. In DNA, the CDR3 is TGTGCCAGCAGCTTAACTGCCGGGACAGGGTCCTACGAGCAGTACTGC.

This clonotype was observed a handful of times. V usage is TRBV28 and J usage is TRBJ2-5, with TRBD1 matching over 7 bases. The J call is doubtful: the DNA matches TRBJ2-7 better. Germline loops: CDR1 MDHEN, CDR2 SYDVKM. This CDR3 has 16 residues. The CDR3 sequence: CASSPTKGAGTYEQYF. The CDR3 bases are TGTGCCAGCAGTCCCACCAAGGGGGCAGGGACCTACGAGCAGTACTTC.

The V call is TRBV28, the J call TRBJ2-3, with a possible D match to TRBD2 (6 bases). The V and J ends lost 3 bases and 3 bases respectively, with 16 bases between them. The length of the CDR3 is 16 residues. CDR1 MDHEN and CDR2 SYDVKM come from the germline V gene. The CDR3 region has the DNA TGTGCCAGCAGTTTGAGTGCGGGGCCCCGAACAGATACGCAGTATTTT. It encodes CASSLSAGPRTDTQYF.

V usage is TRBV6-6 and J usage is TRBJ2-1; 9 bases align to TRBD1. Germline-derived CDR1 and CDR2 are MNHNY and SVGAGI (reference sequence). Trimming took 3 bases from V and 8 from J; bases not matched to a gene: 8. The CDR3 spans 15 residues. The DNA for the CDR3 is TGTGCCAGCAGTTATCAGGGACAGGGCTGGGATGAGCAGTTCTTC. Translating it yields CASSYQGQGWDEQFF.

V is TRBV4-3 and J is TRBJ2-1, with 13 bases aligning to TRBD2. The CDR3 runs to 17 residues. From germline, CDR1 is LGHNA and CDR2 YSLEER. Trimming removed 0 bases from V and 6 bases from J; junction bases left unmatched: 5. DNA of the CDR3: TGCGCCAGCAGCCAAGATACTAGCGGGAGGGCCGTCAATGAGCAGTTCTTC. Encoded protein: CASSQDTSGRAVNEQFF.

The chain combines TRBV18 with TRBJ1-3, with a weak D call TRBD1 (5 bases). With 7 bases removed from V and 0 bases from J, the gap between germline ends came to 16 bases. Germline loops: CDR1 KGHSH, CDR2 LQKENI. CDR3 length equals 16 residues. CDR3 residues: CASFADGHNSGNTIYF. The CDR3 region has the DNA TGTGCCAGCTTCGCGGACGGACACAACTCTGGAAACACCATATATTTT.

The chain couples TRBV9 to TRBJ1-3; tentatively, D is TRBD1 (5 bases). Trimming stripped 0 bases from V and 0 bases from J, with 13 bases between. This CDR3 is 17 amino acids long. Germline lookup yields CDR1 SGDLS and CDR2 YYNGEE. The CDR3 DNA reads TGTGCCAGCAGCGTAGGGGGACCTTCGCACTCTGGAAACACCATATATTTT. Encoded protein: CASSVGGPSHSGNTIYF.

The chain links TRBV2 to TRBJ1-1, with TRBD1 as a possible D gene (5 bases). The CDR3 is made up of 14 amino acids. The germline V gene has CDR1 SNHLY and CDR2 FYNNEI. The ends were cut back, 1 base at V and 4 bases at J, with 10 bases in the middle. DNA of the CDR3: TGTGCCAGCAGTGAAGTCAGGGTGGGCACTGAAGCTTTCTTT. The encoded protein is CASSEVRVGTEAFF.

The chain recombines TRBV5-1 with TRBJ2-5; TRBD2 is a possible D gene (5 bases). The germline gives CDR1 SGHRS, CDR2 YFSETQ. CDR3 size: 19 residues. Trimming cost V 3 bases and J 0 bases, with 24 bases left between them. In DNA, the CDR3 is TGCGCCAGCAGCTCACGGGGTGGTCGGGGTGGCAGCTACCAAGAGACCCAGTACTTC. Translating it yields CASSSRGGRGGSYQETQYF. The complete variable domain, with remaining parts taken from reference TRBV5-1 and TRBJ2-5, reads KAGVTQTPRYLIKTRGQQVTLSCSPISGHRSVSWYQQTPGQGLQFLFEYFSETQRNKGNFPGRFSGRQFSNSRSEMNVSTLELGDSALYLCASSSRGGRGGSYQETQYFGPGTRLLVL.

The CDR3 DNA reads TGTGCCACACAGGGGGTGAGGACCGGGGAGCTGTTTTTT. Its translation: CATQGVRTGELFF. V gene TRBV10-3 combines with J gene TRBJ2-2; 8 bases line up with TRBD1. V dropped 10 bases and J dropped 5; count of bases not matched to a gene: 6. The CDR3 loop spans 13 amino acids. CDR1 is ENHRY and CDR2 is SYGVKD in the germline V gene.